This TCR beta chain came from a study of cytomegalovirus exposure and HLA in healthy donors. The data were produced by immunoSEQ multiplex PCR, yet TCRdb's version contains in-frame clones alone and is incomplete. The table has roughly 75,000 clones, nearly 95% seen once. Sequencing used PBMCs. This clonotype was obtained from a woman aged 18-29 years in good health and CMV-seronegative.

The CDR3 region has the DNA TGTGCCAGCAGCCCATTTGGACTAGCGGGGGCCCGAAACACCGGGGAGCTGTTTTTT. This sequence encodes CASSPFGLAGARNTGELFF. The chain links TRBV6-4 to TRBJ2-2; 13 bases line up with TRBD2. Germline CDR1 reads MRHNA; CDR2 reads SNTAGT. CDR3 size: 19 residues. V was pared by 6 bases and J by 2 bases, with 12 bases of the junction left unmatched.